The rows below give T cell receptor beta chains drawn from one sample of a study of T cells in Graves' hyperthyroidism and ophthalmopathy. In TCRdb, the multiplex PCR reads were re-called with MiXCR into one record per CDR3 protein. The sample shows 460,000 or so distinct CDR3 sequences, around 15% of them seen only once. The sample taken for sequencing was blood. These receptors were obtained from a woman between 18 and 30 years old with Graves' hyperthyroidism. CDR3s include the opening cysteine and the closing phenylalanine or tryptophan. Fields, in order: clone size, J gene, V gene, D gene, CDR3 DNA, CDR3 protein. D genes are given only for firm matches. Not every row has a clone size; where given, it reads once, few, many or a size class.

many	TRBJ2-5	TRBV7-8	TRBD2	TGTGCCAGCAGCTTAGTAGTTATTTCGGGGGGGGAGACCCAGTACTTC	CASSLVVISGGETQYF
NA	TRBJ2-1	TRBV20-1	NA	TGCAGTGCTAGAGAAGTCCACAATGAGCAGTGCTTC	CSAREVHNEQCF
many	TRBJ2-1	TRBV7-8	NA	TGTGCCAGCAGCGCAGGGGGTAGCGGATACAATGAGCAGTTCTTC	CASSAGGSGYNEQFF
many	TRBJ2-5	TRBV12-3/TRBV12-4	NA	TGTGCCAGCGGGGCCTCATCGAGTCCAGAGACCCAGTACTTC	CASGASSSPETQYF
NA	TRBJ2-4	TRBV7-8	NA	TGTGCCAGCAGCCCTCGCCAGGGGATAAACATTCAGTACTTC	CASSPRQGINIQYF
many	TRBJ1-2	TRBV11-3	NA	TGTGCCAGCAGCTTACCCGAAAGGCAGCACACCTTC	CASSLPERQHTF
many	TRBJ2-7	TRBV19	NA	TGTGCCAGTAGTATGACATACGACTTAACCTACGAGCAGTACTTC	CASSMTYDLTYEQYF
NA	TRBJ2-5	TRBV16	TRBD1	TGTGCCAGCAGACCTCGGACAGGGGGCTTAGAGACCCAGTACTTC	CASRPRTGGLETQYF
many	TRBJ2-1	TRBV20-1	TRBD2	TGCAGTGCCAGACCCCCGACTAGCGGGACCTACAATGAGCAGTTCTTC	CSARPPTSGTYNEQFF
many	TRBJ2-7	TRBV12-3/TRBV12-4	NA	TGTGCCAGCAGCCCCTCCTTGATTCGGTACGAGCAGTACTTC	CASSPSLIRYEQYF
once	TRBJ2-7	TRBV12-3/TRBV12-4	TRBD1	TGTGCCAGCAGTGATCCGGGACAGGTGTCCTACGAGCAGTACTTC	CASSDPGQVSYEQYF
many	TRBJ1-2	TRBV28	NA	TGTGCCAGCAGGCCTCCGGGGGGACACTATGGCTACACCTTC	CASRPPGGHYGYTF
NA	TRBJ1-2	TRBV11-3	TRBD1	TGTGCCAGCAGCTTGGTGACAGGGTCCGCGGTCTACACCTTC	CASSLVTGSAVYTF
NA	TRBJ2-7	TRBV5-1	TRBD2	TGCGCCAGCTCCGGGACTAGCGGTTCCGGGGAGCAGTACTTC	CASSGTSGSGEQYF
NA	TRBJ1-3	TRBV6-5	NA	TGTGCCAGCAGTTCCTTCTTAGACGGCTCTGGAAACACCATATATTTT	CASSSFLDGSGNTIYF
NA	TRBJ2-2	TRBV10-3	NA	TGTGTCATCAAAAGATCGGACTATTCACGTCCGGCGTCCGGGGAGCTGTTTTTT	CVIKRSDYSRPASGELFF
NA	TRBJ2-1	TRBV5-8	TRBD2	TGTGCCAGCAGCTTGAGGACTAGCGGGAGGTTCTTC	CASSLRTSGRFF
NA	TRBJ2-6	TRBV7-3	NA	TGTGCCAGCAGCTTAGATGGTCCTGGGGCCAACGTCCTGACTTTC	CASSLDGPGANVLTF
NA	TRBJ1-5	TRBV3-1	NA	TGTGCCAGCAGCCAAGATTATGCGAATCAGCCCCAGCATTTT	CASSQDYANQPQHF
many	TRBJ2-7	TRBV7-3	NA	TGTGCCAGCAGCCCCCGCCCAGGGTCGGACGAGCAGTACTTC	CASSPRPGSDEQYF
few	TRBJ2-2	TRBV19	NA	TGTGCCAGTAGTGCCCCCCGGGCTAGCGACGGCGGGGAGCTGTTTTTT	CASSAPRASDGGELFF
NA	TRBJ2-2	TRBV3-1	NA	TGTGCCAGCAGCCAATCCCCCATGGCCGGGGAGCTGTTTTTT	CASSQSPMAGELFF
many	TRBJ2-1	TRBV18	NA	TGTGCCAGCTCACCAAACCCAAGGTCCGAGCAGTTCTTC	CASSPNPRSEQFF
many	TRBJ1-4	TRBV25-1	TRBD1	TGTGCCAGCAGTGAAACTCCGGGACAGGGATCAGAAAAACTGTTTTTT	CASSETPGQGSEKLFF
many	TRBJ2-5	TRBV18	NA	TGTACCAGCTCACCACCCTTAGAGACCCAGTACTTC	CTSSPPLETQYF
many	TRBJ1-1	TRBV2	NA	TGTGCCACAGCCCGGGAGCCGAACACTGAAGCTTTCTTT	CATAREPNTEAFF
many	TRBJ2-5	TRBV12-3/TRBV12-4	NA	TGTGCCAGCAGTTTAATTGGGACGAAAGAGACCCAGTACTTC	CASSLIGTKETQYF
NA	TRBJ1-1	TRBV20-1	NA	TGCAGTGCTAGTTTTGGGGGGCCGACCACTGAAGCTTTCTTT	CSASFGGPTTEAFF
NA	TRBJ1-2	TRBV19	NA	TGTGCCAGTAGTATACCTGCAGGGATGTATAGAGGCTACACCTTC	CASSIPAGMYRGYTF
many	TRBJ2-7	TRBV6-2/TRBV6-3	TRBD2	TGTGCCAGCAGTAGCTTAGCGGGACCATTCTACGAGCAGTACTTC	CASSSLAGPFYEQYF
NA	TRBJ2-1	TRBV3-1	TRBD2	TGTGCCAGCAGCCAAGATTCGGGCGGGAGCTCCTACAATGAGCAGTTCTTC	CASSQDSGGSSYNEQFF
many	TRBJ2-7	TRBV27	NA	TGTGCCAGCAGTTTATCGGACGGGTTCCCCTACGAGCAGTACTTC	CASSLSDGFPYEQYF
NA	TRBJ2-7	TRBV30	TRBD2	TGTGCCTGGAGCCCTAGGCCTAGCGGCCCTATTTCCTACGAGCAGTACTTC	CAWSPRPSGPISYEQYF
many	TRBJ2-5	TRBV20-1	NA	TGCAGTGCTAGTAGGCAGGGCAAAGGAGAGACCCAGTACTTC	CSASRQGKGETQYF
many	TRBJ1-1	TRBV30	NA	TGTGCCTGGAGTTGGGGGCAGCCGAACACTGAAGCTTTCTTT	CAWSWGQPNTEAFF
many	TRBJ1-1	TRBV6-2/TRBV6-3	NA	TGTGCCAGCAAGCGGTGGGAGGGAGTAAGGACTGAAGCTTTCTTT	CASKRWEGVRTEAFF
many	TRBJ1-4	TRBV19	NA	TGTGCCAGTAGTATTTCGGCGACAGCAACTAATGAAAAACTGTTTTTT	CASSISATATNEKLFF
few	TRBJ1-6	TRBV9	NA	TGTGCCAGCAGCGTAGGAAGTCCGAATTCACCCCTCCACTTT	CASSVGSPNSPLHF
NA	TRBJ2-1	TRBV6-1	NA	TGTGCCAGCAGTGAACTTTGGGGTTACTACAATGAGCAGTTCTTC	CASSELWGYYNEQFF
few	TRBJ1-1	TRBV6-5	NA	TGTGCCAGCACCACCGGACAGATTAACACTGAAGCTTTCTTT	CASTTGQINTEAFF
NA	TRBJ1-1	TRBV7-3	TRBD1	TGTGCCAGCAGCAGAGGACAGGGAGTGAGCACTGAAGCTTTCTTT	CASSRGQGVSTEAFF
many	TRBJ1-1	TRBV3-1	NA	TGTGCCAGCAGCCAAGAAGGAGCAGGTCGAAATGAAGCTTTCTTT	CASSQEGAGRNEAFF
many	TRBJ2-1	TRBV6-1	NA	TGTGCCAGCAGTTTCGCCGGGACGTACAATGAGCAGTTCTTC	CASSFAGTYNEQFF
few	TRBJ1-3	TRBV5-6	NA	TGTGCCAGCAGCTTGTTACAAACTCTCAACTCTGGAAACACCATATATTTT	CASSLLQTLNSGNTIYF
few	TRBJ1-1	TRBV7-9	NA	TGTGCCAGCAGCCATCGGGGGTCTCCTGAAGCTTTCTTT	CASSHRGSPEAFF
NA	TRBJ2-1	TRBV29-1	TRBD1	TGCAGCGTTGCCGACAGGGGGGACTACAATGAGCAGTTCTTC	CSVADRGDYNEQFF
NA	TRBJ2-1	TRBV18	NA	TGTGCCAGCTCACCACAGGGGTTGAGCTCCTACAATGAGCAGTTCTTC	CASSPQGLSSYNEQFF
many	TRBJ1-4	TRBV12-3/TRBV12-4	TRBD1	TGTGCCAGCAGCCCCTCGACAGGGATTGAAAAACTGTTTTTT	CASSPSTGIEKLFF
once	TRBJ2-7	TRBV28	NA	TGTGCCAGCAGTTACCTGACCCACGAGCAGTACTTC	CASSYLTHEQYF
NA	TRBJ1-2	TRBV5-6	NA	TGTGCCAGCAGCTTAGAAGCGACGGGCCATGGTGGCTACACCTTC	CASSLEATGHGGYTF
NA	TRBJ2-5	TRBV3-1	TRBD2	TGTGCCAGCAGCCAAATGGCGGGGGAAGAGACCCAGTACTTC	CASSQMAGEETQYF
NA	TRBJ1-1	TRBV5-1	NA	TGCGCCAGCTTCAGGGCAGAGAACACTGAAGCTTTCTTT	CASFRAENTEAFF
NA	TRBJ1-1	TRBV29-1	NA	TGCAGCGTTGATGGCAGGATGAACACTGAAGCTTTCTTT	CSVDGRMNTEAFF